The clone carrying this TCR beta chain was seen a few times. Using its own MiXCR run on the RT-PCR reads, TCRdb lists one record per CDR3 protein. Of about a million distinct CDR3 sequences listed, more than 15% are singletons. This record belongs to a study of patients and donors after allogeneic stem cell transplantation. Germline loops: CDR1 KGHSH, CDR2 LQKENI. This CDR3 region has 13 residues. The V end was cut by 2 bases, the J end by 6 bases, with 11 bases between. What was sequenced was blood, either unsorted or a sorted T cell fraction (not recorded which). The sequence came from a human donor who was either an allogeneic HSCT recipient or a stem cell or donor lymphocyte infusion donor (not recorded which). It is not recorded whose cells these are; they may come from a transplant donor. V is TRBV18 and J is TRBJ2-7; D is perhaps TRBD1 or TRBD2 (6 bases each). This CDR3 reads CASSPYGGPEQYF. The CDR3 nucleotides read TGTGCCAGCTCACCATACGGGGGCCCCGAGCAGTACTTC.